This T cell receptor (beta chain) was captured in a study of OX40 agonist ivuxolimab in advanced cancers. There are 14 residues in the CDR3. Germline V CDR1 and CDR2: ENHRY, SYGVKD. Trimming left V 3 bases short and J 0 bases short, with 9 bases between. The repertoire was sequenced with immunoSEQ multiplex PCR; TCRdb's copy has only in-frame clones and lacks some. The table lists over 35,000 clones, 82% of them singletons. Sequenced material: CD4+ or CD8+ T cells sorted from blood, taken in a trial of the OX40 agonist ivuxolimab. V usage is TRBV10-3 and J usage is TRBJ2-7; D not certain. This sequence was found in an adult with an advanced solid tumor such as melanoma, head and neck, liver or kidney cancer. The CDR3 DNA follows: TGTGCCATCAGTGATTTAGGGAACTCCTACGAGCAGTACTTC. Amino acid sequence: CAISDLGNSYEQYF.